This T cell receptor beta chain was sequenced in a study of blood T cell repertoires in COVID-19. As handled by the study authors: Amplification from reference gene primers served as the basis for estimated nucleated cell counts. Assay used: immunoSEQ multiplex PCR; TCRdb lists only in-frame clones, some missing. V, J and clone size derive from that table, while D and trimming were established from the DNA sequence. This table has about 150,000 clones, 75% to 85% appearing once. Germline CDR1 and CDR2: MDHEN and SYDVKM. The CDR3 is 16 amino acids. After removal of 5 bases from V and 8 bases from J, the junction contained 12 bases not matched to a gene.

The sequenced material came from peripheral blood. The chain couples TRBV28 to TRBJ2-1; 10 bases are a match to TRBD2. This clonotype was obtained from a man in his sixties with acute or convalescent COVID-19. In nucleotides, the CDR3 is TGTGCCAGCAGTCCCCTAGGAGCGGGAGGGACCTATGAGCAGTTCTTC. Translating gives CASSPLGAGGTYEQFF.